The 26 T cell receptor beta chains listed next were all sequenced from one sample in a study of T-cell memory formation after mild COVID-19 (dated by TCRdb to about 2021). Libraries were made using 5' RACE. Sequencing took place on an Illumina NovaSeq 6000. TCRdb reprocessed the public reads (quality trimming at Q25 with fastp, clone calling with MiXCR) and kept in-frame beta chains. Each entry merges the rows of one CDR3 protein and shows their most common DNA and genes. The sample includes almost 250,000 distinct CDR3 sequences, with 15% observed a single time. Approximately 2.1% of the sample is in the top ten clones. Sequencing used PBMCs or a T cell subset sorted from them (not recorded which). These receptors originate from an adult woman who had mild COVID-19 (a few samples of this study predate the infection). The sample titles of this study are shuffled in the database, so cell type and time point are left out; the donor was told from shared clones.

The V call is TRBV7-2, the J call TRBJ1-1; 7 bases agree with TRBD1. Unmatched junction bases numbered 3, after V lost 1 base and J lost 1 base. Germline lookup yields CDR1 SGHTA and CDR2 FQGNSA. CDR3 length equals 15 residues. CDR3 region: CASSLGGDRNTEAFF. CDR3 in DNA: TGTGCCAGCAGCTTAGGAGGGGACAGGAACACTGAAGCTTTCTTT.

V is TRBV12-3 or TRBV12-4 and J is TRBJ2-5, with D hard to call. V gave up 2 bases and J gave up 5 bases, with 12 bases separating them. The CDR3 has 14 residues. CDR3 bases: TGTGCCAGCAGTTTATCCCCAGTGGAGGAGACCCAGTACTTC. Translating it yields CASSLSPVEETQYF.

Ten or more counts support this clonotype. The V call is TRBV7-2, the J call TRBJ2-5; D may match TRBD1 or TRBD2 (7 bases each). The germline gives CDR1 SGHTA, CDR2 FQGNSA. The CDR3 has 16 residues. Trimming took off 1 base at V and 1 base at J, with 13 bases between the two ends. The CDR3 is CASSLGQGGSQETQYF. The CDR3 DNA reads as TGTGCCAGCAGCTTAGGGCAGGGGGGGTCCCAAGAGACCCAGTACTTC.

In DNA form, the CDR3 reads TGTGCCAGCAGCCAATTGGGCAGAAGAGACACTGAAGCTTTCTTT. Its translation: CASSQLGRRDTEAFF. This chain links TRBV3-1 with TRBJ1-1; D is uncertain. In germline, CDR1 is LGHDT, CDR2 YNNKEL (reference sequence). The CDR3 consists of 15 residues. The V and J ends lost 2 bases and 3 bases respectively, with 13 bases between them. Full variable domain (remainder filled in from reference TRBV3-1 and TRBJ1-1): DTAVSQTPKYLVTQMGNDKSIKCEQNLGHDTMYWYKQDSKKFLKIMFSYNNKELIINETVPNRFSPKSPDKAHLNLHINSLELGDSAVYFCASSQLGRRDTEAFFGQGTRLTVV.

This clonotype was counted only a few times. V gene TRBV12-3 or TRBV12-4 combines with J gene TRBJ2-7, with no clear D. Trimming pared 2 bases from V and 2 bases from J, leaving 10 bases between. The CDR3 runs 14 residues. CDR3 sequence: CASSLRSVTYEQYF. The DNA for the CDR3 is TGTGCCAGCAGTTTAAGGTCTGTTACCTACGAGCAGTACTTC.

This clonotype was seen more than once but under ten times. The genes are TRBV19 and TRBJ2-7, with D perhaps matching TRBD2 (6 bases). The CDR3 is 14 amino acids. The germline CDR1 and CDR2 sequences are LNHDA and SQIVND (reference sequence). Trimming cost V 1 base and J 7 bases, with 14 bases left between them. The CDR3 protein is CASSIVSGVGEQYF. The CDR3 coding sequence is TGTGCCAGTAGTATAGTTTCGGGAGTCGGGGAGCAGTACTTC.

This clonotype was seen a handful of times. The V gene is TRBV24-1, the J gene TRBJ1-5; D perhaps matches TRBD1 (6 bases). Germline lookup yields CDR1 KGHDR and CDR2 SFDVKD. Between the trimmed V and J ends, which lost 2 bases and 5 bases, there was a span of 9 bases. The CDR3 has 14 residues. The CDR3 DNA reads TGTGCCACCAGTGATTCAGGGGTGGATCAGCCCCAGCATTTT. Its protein product is CATSDSGVDQPQHF.

This clonotype was seen a handful of times. CDR3 region: CASSLVPRAKNIQYF. For the CDR3, the DNA is TGTGCCAGCAGCTTAGTCCCTCGGGCCAAAAACATTCAGTACTTC. The J gene is TRBJ2-4, the V gene TRBV11-2; D gene ambiguous. Trimming pared 1 base from V and 1 base from J, leaving 8 bases between. CDR3 length: 15 residues. The V gene's germline CDR1 is SGHAT and CDR2 FQNNGV.

This clonotype was picked up a small number of times. The V and J genes are TRBV5-1 and TRBJ2-1; TRBD1 is a possible D gene (5 bases). Trimming pared 4 bases from V and 15 bases from J, leaving 17 bases between. The CDR3 spans 12 residues. Germline CDR1 is SGHRS and CDR2 is YFSETQ. CDR3 in DNA: TGCGCCAGCAGCCTCATGGATGGGGCCGGGTTCTTC. Amino acid sequence: CASSLMDGAGFF. The complete variable domain, with remaining parts taken from reference TRBV5-1 and TRBJ2-1, reads KAGVTQTPRYLIKTRGQQVTLSCSPISGHRSVSWYQQTPGQGLQFLFEYFSETQRNKGNFPGRFSGRQFSNSRSEMNVSTLELGDSALYLCASSLMDGAGFFGPGTRLTVL.

V usage is TRBV7-9 and J usage is TRBJ1-1, with D perhaps matching TRBD1 (5 bases). Germline V gene lookup returns CDR1 SEHNR and CDR2 FQNEAQ (reference sequence). V lost 7 bases and J 6 bases, leaving 21 bases between the germline ends. This CDR3 contains 15 residues. The chain's CDR3 is CASNRGGARGAEAFF. CDR3 nucleotide sequence: TGTGCCAGCAACCGCGGAGGGGCTAGAGGCGCTGAAGCTTTCTTT.

This clonotype appeared a few times. The chain links TRBV6-5 to TRBJ2-7; 7 bases line up with TRBD2. The junction had 1 base not matched to a gene; V was cut back by 2 bases and J by 0 bases. Germline V gene sequence: CDR1 MNHEY, CDR2 SVGAGI. The length of the CDR3 is 14 residues. CDR3: CASSYQRDSYEQYF. The CDR3 DNA reads as TGTGCCAGCAGTTACCAGCGGGACTCCTACGAGCAGTACTTC.

This clonotype has ten or more counts. The V gene is TRBV30, the J gene TRBJ2-7; D is unclear. Looked up from germline, CDR1 is GTSNPN and CDR2 is SVGIG (reference sequence). Trimming pared 0 bases from V and 5 bases from J, leaving 5 bases between. The CDR3 length is 11 residues. CDR3: CAWSVRDEQYF. DNA for the CDR3: TGTGCCTGGAGTGTACGGGACGAGCAGTACTTC.

This clonotype came up a few times. The chain uses TRBV24-1 and TRBJ2-3, with 14 bases matching TRBD2. After removal of 5 bases from V and 0 bases from J, the junction contained 6 bases not matched to a gene. The CDR3 is 18 amino acids. The germline V gene has CDR1 KGHDR and CDR2 SFDVKD. Here the CDR3 DNA reads TGTGCCACCAGTGGACTAGCGGGAGGGCCGGGGAGCACAGATACGCAGTATTTT. It yields the protein CATSGLAGGPGSTDTQYF.

This clonotype was counted a few times. The chain uses TRBV7-8 and TRBJ2-3; D may be TRBD2 (6 bases). The ends were cut back, 3 bases at V and 2 bases at J, with 12 bases in the middle. This CDR3 comprises 15 residues. Germline V lookup: CDR1 SGHVS, CDR2 FQNEAQ. CDR3 nucleotides: TGTGCCAGCAGCTTCTGGGCGGGGCCCACAGATACGCAGTATTTT. It is translated as CASSFWAGPTDTQYF.

This chain links TRBV2 with TRBJ2-5, with D unresolved. CDR1 is SNHLY and CDR2 is FYNNEI in the germline V gene. The CDR3 extends over 10 amino acids. The ends were cut back, 2 bases at V and 6 bases at J, with 1 base in the middle. CDR3 bases: TGTGCCAGCAGTGAAAAGACCCAGTACTTC. It is translated as CASSEKTQYF.

This clonotype was seen a few times. The chain recombines TRBV6-6 with TRBJ2-7; no reliable D call. Trimming removed 2 bases from V and 4 bases from J, with 3 bases in between. This CDR3 is built from 11 residues. Germline V CDR1 and CDR2: MNHNY, SVGAGI (reference sequence). The CDR3 DNA reads TGTGCCAGCAGTTACGATTACGAGCAGTACTTC. Translated: CASSYDYEQYF.

The sample holds a few counts of this clonotype. The chain links TRBV7-2 to TRBJ1-5; 10 nucleotides match TRBD1. The V and J ends lost 5 bases and 7 bases, in that order; junction bases with no gene match: 8. The CDR3 runs 15 residues. Germline lookup yields CDR1 SGHTA and CDR2 FQGNSA. Written as DNA, the CDR3 is TGTGCCAGCAGCAAGAGAGGACAGGGGGAACAGCCCCAGCATTTT. Translating it yields CASSKRGQGEQPQHF.

The V and J genes are TRBV18 and TRBJ1-4, with unresolved D. Trimming pared 3 bases from V and 5 bases from J, leaving 22 bases between. CDR3 length: 18 amino acids. Germline V gives CDR1 KGHSH, CDR2 LQKENI. The CDR3 region has the DNA TGTGCCAGCTCACCTACGGCCCGACCCCTTAGGGCGAATGAAAAACTGTTTTTT. It encodes CASSPTARPLRANEKLFF.

This clonotype was observed a few times. CDR3 region: CAWRTRGGNQPQHF. As DNA, the CDR3 is TGTGCCTGGAGGACCCGAGGGGGCAATCAGCCCCAGCATTTT. V gene TRBV30 combines with J gene TRBJ1-5; perhaps TRBD1 as D (5 bases). Per the germline V gene, CDR1 is GTSNPN and CDR2 is SVGIG (reference sequence). This CDR3 spans 14 amino acids. V dropped 3 bases and J dropped 2 bases, with 11 bases sitting between them.

This clonotype has just a few counts. The chain combines TRBV15 with TRBJ2-7; D gene unclear. V lost 1 base, J lost 0 bases, and 13 bases lay in between. This CDR3 is 16 amino acids long. CDR1 LNHNV and CDR2 YYDKDF come from the germline V gene (reference sequence). The CDR3 bases are TGTGCCACCAGCAGAGCCACAACCTGGAACTCCTACGAGCAGTACTTC. It translates to CATSRATTWNSYEQYF.

The sample holds a few counts of this clonotype. The chain employs TRBV20-1 and TRBJ2-2; a possible D gene is TRBD1 (6 bases). Germline V gives CDR1 DFQATT, CDR2 SNEGSKA (reference sequence). The V end lost 2 bases, the J end lost 4 bases, and 14 bases lay between the germline ends. The CDR3 is 15 residues long. Here the CDR3 reads CSARSSRDITGELFF. The DNA of the CDR3 is TGCAGTGCTAGATCATCTCGGGACATCACCGGGGAGCTGTTTTTT.

V and J are TRBV5-8 and TRBJ1-4; D not resolved. The CDR3 has 14 amino acids. V was cut by 4 bases and J by 7 bases, with 14 bases left in between. Germline V gene data show CDR1 as SGHTS and CDR2 as YDEGEE. CDR3 bases: TGTGCCAGCAGCGAACCGGGAAACAGTGAAAAACTGTTTTTT. Its translation: CASSEPGNSEKLFF.

This clonotype occurred a few times. The chain recombines TRBV20-1 with TRBJ2-3; 10 nucleotides line up with TRBD1. J was trimmed by 0 bases and V by 5 bases; bases with no gene match: 5. Germline V gene sequence: CDR1 DFQATT, CDR2 SNEGSKA (reference sequence). CDR3 size: 15 residues. Here the CDR3 reads CSAGDRGLSTDTQYF. DNA for the CDR3: TGCAGTGCTGGGGACAGGGGTTTGAGCACAGATACGCAGTATTTT.

This chain links TRBV15 with TRBJ2-2; D not certain. The CDR3 extends over 14 amino acids. V was trimmed by 4 bases and J by 1 base, leaving 7 bases between them. Per the germline V gene, CDR1 is LNHNV and CDR2 is YYDKDF (reference sequence). As DNA, the CDR3 is TGTGCCACCAGCATAGGACGGAACACCGGGGAGCTGTTTTTT. Protein sequence: CATSIGRNTGELFF.

This clonotype was seen only a few times. The chain is built from TRBV20-1 and TRBJ1-5, with 7 bases aligning to TRBD1. Germline-derived CDR1 and CDR2 are DFQATT and SNEGSKA (reference sequence). V was pared by 0 bases and J by 1 base, with 3 bases of the junction left unmatched. The CDR3 covers 15 residues. The CDR3 loop reads CSARELRGSNQPQHF. DNA for the CDR3: TGCAGTGCTAGAGAGCTCAGGGGGAGCAATCAGCCCCAGCATTTT.

This clonotype was seen more than once but under ten times. This rearrangement joins TRBV6-2 or TRBV6-3 to TRBJ1-5; TRBD1 might be the D (5 bases). The CDR3 totals 16 residues. Germline V CDR1 and CDR2: MNHEY, SVGEGT. Trimming pared 6 bases from V and 6 bases from J, leaving 21 bases between. CDR3 sequence (DNA): TGTGCCAGCAGACGACAAACAGGTCTCCGGGTTCAGCCCCAGCATTTT. Its translation: CASRRQTGLRVQPQHF.